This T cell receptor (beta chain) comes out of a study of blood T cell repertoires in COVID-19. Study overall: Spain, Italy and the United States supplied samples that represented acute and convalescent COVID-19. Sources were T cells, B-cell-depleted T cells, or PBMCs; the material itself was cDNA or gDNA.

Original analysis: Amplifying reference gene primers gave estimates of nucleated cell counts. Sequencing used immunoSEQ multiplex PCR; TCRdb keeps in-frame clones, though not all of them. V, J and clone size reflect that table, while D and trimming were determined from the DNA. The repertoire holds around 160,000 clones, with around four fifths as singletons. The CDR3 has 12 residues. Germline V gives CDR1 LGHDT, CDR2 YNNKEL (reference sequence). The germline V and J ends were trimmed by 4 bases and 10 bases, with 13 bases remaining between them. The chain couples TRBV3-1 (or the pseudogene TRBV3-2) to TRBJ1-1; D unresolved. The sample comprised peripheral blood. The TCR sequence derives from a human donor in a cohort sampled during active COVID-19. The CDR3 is CASSLTSLPAFF. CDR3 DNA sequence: TGTGCCAGCAGCCTAACCTCACTGCCAGCTTTCTTT.